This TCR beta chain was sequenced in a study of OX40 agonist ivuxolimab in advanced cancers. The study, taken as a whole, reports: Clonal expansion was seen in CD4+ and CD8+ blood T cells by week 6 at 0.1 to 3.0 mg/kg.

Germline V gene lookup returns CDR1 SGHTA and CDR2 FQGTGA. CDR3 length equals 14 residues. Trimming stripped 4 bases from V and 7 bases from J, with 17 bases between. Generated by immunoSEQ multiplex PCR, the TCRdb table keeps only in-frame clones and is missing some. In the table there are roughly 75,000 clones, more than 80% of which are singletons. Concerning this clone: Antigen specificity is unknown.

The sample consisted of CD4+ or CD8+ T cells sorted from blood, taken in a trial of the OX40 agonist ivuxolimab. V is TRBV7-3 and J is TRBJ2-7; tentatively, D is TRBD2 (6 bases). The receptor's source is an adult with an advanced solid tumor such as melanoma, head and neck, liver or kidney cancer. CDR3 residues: CASSSGLRPWEQYF. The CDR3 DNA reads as TGTGCCAGCAGCTCGGGACTCCGCCCCTGGGAGCAGTACTTC.